A selection of T cell receptor beta chains follows, all from one sample in a study of blood T cell repertoires in COVID-19. Repertoires were generated with immunoSEQ multiplex PCR, while TCRdb's copy carries only in-frame clones and drops some. This table has about 500,000 clones, 89% appearing once. The specimen was peripheral blood. The source of these receptors is a man aged 18 to 35 with COVID-19, enrolled during active disease. Each CDR3 is given with its conserved first and last residue. The D gene is left open where the match is weak. Only some rows state a clone size, as once, few, many or a class for expanded clones.

v_call: TRBV15
d_call: NA
clone_size: NA
j_call: TRBJ2-3
cdr3_nt: TGTGCCACCAGCAGAGATCTGGAGGCCCGAGATACGCAGTATTTT
cdr3_aa: CATSRDLEARDTQYF

v_call: TRBV11-2
d_call: TRBD2
clone_size: NA
j_call: TRBJ2-5
cdr3_nt: TGTGCCAGCAGCTTCTCTAGCGGGCTGAAAACCCAGTACTTC
cdr3_aa: CASSFSSGLKTQYF

v_call: TRBV4-2
d_call: TRBD2
clone_size: NA
j_call: TRBJ2-7
cdr3_nt: TGTGCCAGCAGCCAACAAACTAGCGGGAGTTCCTACGAGCAGTACTTC
cdr3_aa: CASSQQTSGSSYEQYF

v_call: TRBV7-9
d_call: NA
clone_size: NA
j_call: TRBJ2-6
cdr3_nt: TGTGCCAGCAGCTTTGGGCCACCCTCTGGGGCCAACGTCCTGACTTTC
cdr3_aa: CASSFGPPSGANVLTF

v_call: TRBV12-3/TRBV12-4
d_call: NA
clone_size: NA
j_call: TRBJ1-1
cdr3_nt: TGTGCCAGCAGAGCTGGGGGGTCGTCGGGTGCTTTCTTT
cdr3_aa: CASRAGGSSGAFF

v_call: TRBV6-5
d_call: TRBD1
clone_size: NA
j_call: TRBJ1-6
cdr3_nt: TGTGCCAAACGGGAGGGACAGGGAAGGAATTCACCCCTCCACTTT
cdr3_aa: CAKREGQGRNSPLHF

v_call: TRBV2
d_call: TRBD1
clone_size: NA
j_call: TRBJ1-4
cdr3_nt: TGTGCCAGCAGTCCCCAGGGACAGGCAAATGAAAAACTGTTTTTT
cdr3_aa: CASSPQGQANEKLFF

v_call: TRBV6-6
d_call: NA
clone_size: NA
j_call: TRBJ1-1
cdr3_nt: TGTGCCAGCAGTTACTCGGGCCAACGAGACACTGAAGCTTTCTTT
cdr3_aa: CASSYSGQRDTEAFF

v_call: TRBV6-6
d_call: TRBD1
clone_size: NA
j_call: TRBJ1-2
cdr3_nt: TGTGCCAGCAGTTACGACAGGGCGGGCTATGGCTACACCTTC
cdr3_aa: CASSYDRAGYGYTF

v_call: TRBV5-1
d_call: NA
clone_size: many
j_call: TRBJ1-2
cdr3_nt: TGCGCCAGCAGCTTCGACCGTGACAGGCTCCTCTATGGCTACACCTTC
cdr3_aa: CASSFDRDRLLYGYTF

v_call: TRBV6-1
d_call: TRBD1
clone_size: NA
j_call: TRBJ2-1
cdr3_nt: TGTGCCAGCAGTGAACAGGGGGCGGGTATGGTGGCCGAGCAGTTCTTC
cdr3_aa: CASSEQGAGMVAEQFF

v_call: TRBV30
d_call: TRBD1
clone_size: once
j_call: TRBJ2-3
cdr3_nt: TGTGCCTGGAGCGGCGGACAGGTCCCTAGCACAGATACGCAGTATTTT
cdr3_aa: CAWSGGQVPSTDTQYF

v_call: TRBV2
d_call: NA
clone_size: NA
j_call: TRBJ2-3
cdr3_nt: TGTGCCACCGCATACTCCACCGGGGTTCCTACGCAGTATTTT
cdr3_aa: CATAYSTGVPTQYF

v_call: TRBV2
d_call: TRBD1
clone_size: NA
j_call: TRBJ2-2
cdr3_nt: TGTGCCAGCAGGGGCGGGACAGGGGGACCCGGGGAGCTGTTTTTT
cdr3_aa: CASRGGTGGPGELFF

v_call: TRBV3-1/TRBV3-2
d_call: NA
clone_size: NA
j_call: TRBJ1-2
cdr3_nt: TGTGCCAGCAGCCGACTGAATAACTATGGCTACACCTTC
cdr3_aa: CASSRLNNYGYTF

v_call: TRBV4-2
d_call: TRBD1
clone_size: NA
j_call: TRBJ2-7
cdr3_nt: TGTGCCAGCAGCCCGGAGGGACAGGGAGGTTCCTACGAGCAGTACTTC
cdr3_aa: CASSPEGQGGSYEQYF

v_call: TRBV6-6
d_call: TRBD1
clone_size: NA
j_call: TRBJ2-7
cdr3_nt: TGTGCCAGCAGTACCAGACAGGGGACATCCTACGAGCAGTACTTC
cdr3_aa: CASSTRQGTSYEQYF

v_call: TRBV5-4
d_call: TRBD2
clone_size: NA
j_call: TRBJ2-2
cdr3_nt: TGTGCCAGCAGCTTGGCCATTAGCGGGGGCCTGGCCGGGGAGCTGTTTTTT
cdr3_aa: CASSLAISGGLAGELFF

v_call: TRBV2
d_call: NA
clone_size: once
j_call: TRBJ1-5
cdr3_nt: TGTGCCAGCAGCCCTAGACAGAGCAATCAGCCCCAGCATTTT
cdr3_aa: CASSPRQSNQPQHF

v_call: TRBV5-5
d_call: NA
clone_size: NA
j_call: TRBJ2-1
cdr3_nt: TGTGCCAGCAGCTTAAATTCAGTCAATGAGCAGTTCTTC
cdr3_aa: CASSLNSVNEQFF

v_call: TRBV14
d_call: TRBD1
clone_size: NA
j_call: TRBJ1-3
cdr3_nt: TGTGCCAGCAGACCCTCCGGACAGGGGGGAAACACCATATATTTT
cdr3_aa: CASRPSGQGGNTIYF

v_call: TRBV12-3/TRBV12-4
d_call: NA
clone_size: NA
j_call: TRBJ1-6
cdr3_nt: TGTGCCAGCAGTTCCCCCCGTAATTCACCCCTCCACTTT
cdr3_aa: CASSSPRNSPLHF

v_call: TRBV2
d_call: TRBD2
clone_size: NA
j_call: TRBJ2-4
cdr3_nt: TGTGCCAGCAGTGTAGCGGGCGGGAGAGTGAACATTCAGTACTTC
cdr3_aa: CASSVAGGRVNIQYF

v_call: TRBV18
d_call: TRBD2
clone_size: NA
j_call: TRBJ2-3
cdr3_nt: TGTGCCAGCTCACCGACTAGCGGAGGAGGGACAGATACGCAGTATTTT
cdr3_aa: CASSPTSGGGTDTQYF

v_call: TRBV3-1/TRBV3-2
d_call: NA
clone_size: NA
j_call: TRBJ1-1
cdr3_nt: TGTGCCAGCAGCCAAGTTCGGAGGACTGAAGCTTTCTTT
cdr3_aa: CASSQVRRTEAFF

v_call: TRBV29-1
d_call: NA
clone_size: NA
j_call: TRBJ1-1
cdr3_nt: TGCAGCGTTGAAGAGGTAAGGGGCCAGTACACTGAAGCTTTCTTT
cdr3_aa: CSVEEVRGQYTEAFF

v_call: TRBV7-9
d_call: NA
clone_size: NA
j_call: TRBJ2-1
cdr3_nt: TGTGCCAGCAGCTTGACTGCCCTCGAGCAGTTCTTC
cdr3_aa: CASSLTALEQFF

v_call: TRBV27
d_call: NA
clone_size: NA
j_call: TRBJ2-1
cdr3_nt: TGTGCCAGCAGTTTATCCACAGTGGACAATGAGCAGTTCTTC
cdr3_aa: CASSLSTVDNEQFF

v_call: TRBV12-3/TRBV12-4
d_call: NA
clone_size: NA
j_call: TRBJ2-3
cdr3_nt: TGTGCCAGCAGTTGGGCTAGCACAGATACGCAGTATTTT
cdr3_aa: CASSWASTDTQYF

v_call: TRBV14
d_call: TRBD1
clone_size: NA
j_call: TRBJ2-7
cdr3_nt: TGTGCCAGCAGCCAAGGACAGGGGGCGGTCAGGTCCTACGAGCAGTACTTC
cdr3_aa: CASSQGQGAVRSYEQYF

v_call: TRBV29-1
d_call: NA
clone_size: NA
j_call: TRBJ1-2
cdr3_nt: TGCAGCGACAGGACAAGCTATGGCTACACCTTC
cdr3_aa: CSDRTSYGYTF

v_call: TRBV29-1
d_call: NA
clone_size: NA
j_call: TRBJ2-1
cdr3_nt: TGCAGCGTGCAAGGACACCCTTTGGATGAGCAGTTCTTC
cdr3_aa: CSVQGHPLDEQFF

v_call: TRBV7-3
d_call: NA
clone_size: NA
j_call: TRBJ2-5
cdr3_nt: TGTGCCAGCAGCCCCGACAGTAACCAAGAGACCCAGTACTTC
cdr3_aa: CASSPDSNQETQYF

v_call: TRBV5-1
d_call: NA
clone_size: NA
j_call: TRBJ2-1
cdr3_nt: TGCGCCAGCAGCTTCGCGAGTAACGCCTACAATGAGCAGTTCTTC
cdr3_aa: CASSFASNAYNEQFF

v_call: TRBV4-1
d_call: TRBD1
clone_size: NA
j_call: TRBJ2-7
cdr3_nt: TGCGCCAGCAGACTGACCGGACAGGGGTCCTACGAGCAGTACTTC
cdr3_aa: CASRLTGQGSYEQYF

v_call: TRBV3-1/TRBV3-2
d_call: NA
clone_size: NA
j_call: TRBJ1-2
cdr3_nt: TGTGCCAGCAGCCCAACGGTGTTAGTCGGCTACACCTTC
cdr3_aa: CASSPTVLVGYTF

v_call: TRBV12-3/TRBV12-4
d_call: NA
clone_size: NA
j_call: TRBJ1-2
cdr3_nt: TGTGCCACCTCGAACTCCTATGGCTACACCTTC
cdr3_aa: CATSNSYGYTF

v_call: TRBV28
d_call: NA
clone_size: NA
j_call: TRBJ1-2
cdr3_nt: TGTGTCAGCAGCAACCAGGGGTATGGCTACACCTTC
cdr3_aa: CVSSNQGYGYTF

v_call: TRBV19
d_call: TRBD2
clone_size: NA
j_call: TRBJ2-5
cdr3_nt: TGTGCCAGTAGCACTATCGGGGGGGAGACCCAGTACTTC
cdr3_aa: CASSTIGGETQYF

v_call: TRBV10-3
d_call: NA
clone_size: NA
j_call: TRBJ2-1
cdr3_nt: TGTGCCATCAGTGAGTCACCCACTAGGAATGAGCAGTTCTTC
cdr3_aa: CAISESPTRNEQFF

v_call: TRBV7-2
d_call: NA
clone_size: NA
j_call: TRBJ1-1
cdr3_nt: TGTGCCAGCAGCCCACGCAGGGGAGGGGCTGAAGCTTTCTTT
cdr3_aa: CASSPRRGGAEAFF